This T cell receptor (beta chain) was identified during a study of T-cell reconstitution after alpha-beta-depleted transplantation in children. General study results and limits: By one year post-transplant, T-cell counts and diversity largely arose from T cells that were newly produced.

In regard to this clonotype: Antigen specificity is unknown.

Unique molecular identifiers were used to barcode this TCRbeta library. TCRdb ran MiXCR on the PCR reads and lists one entry per CDR3 protein. The data show over 200,000 distinct CDR3 sequences, approximately 17% seen once. V gave up 7 bases and J gave up 7 bases, with 11 bases separating them. This CDR3 has 12 residues. This specimen consisted of PBMCs, mostly from graft donor cells, obtained 360 days after TCRalphabeta/CD19-depleted stem cell transplant. The V call is TRBV12-3 or TRBV12-4, the J call TRBJ1-5; D uncertain. This receptor was identified in a male patient between 2 and 10 years old who had a stem cell transplant for acute lymphoblastic leukemia, so the T cells may come from the graft donor. The CDR3 loop is CASNVLGQPQHF. The CDR3 region has the DNA TGTGCCAGCAACGTGTTGGGGCAGCCCCAGCATTTT.